The T cell receptor beta chain under discussion was sequenced for a study of control samples from healthy donors and cancer patients. The V and J ends lost 7 bases and 9 bases, in that order; junction bases with no gene match: 4. Germline CDR1 and CDR2: SGHVS and FQNEAQ. CDR3 size: 12 residues. This clone came up once. Using immunoSEQ multiplex PCR, the repertoire was profiled, and TCRdb retains in-frame clones only, with some absent. This sample has some 95,000 clones, with about four fifths found just once. The origin of this receptor is a woman aged 25-40 years in good health. This chain links TRBV7-8 with TRBJ1-4, with 8 positions matching TRBD1. The sequenced sample consisted of blood. The DNA of the CDR3 is TGTGCCAGCACCGACAGGGGAAAAAAACTGTTTTTT. Amino acids: CASTDRGKKLFF. Complete variable domain (other parts from reference TRBV7-8 and TRBJ1-4): GAGVSQSPRYKVAKRGQDVALRCDPISGHVSLFWYQQALGQGPEFLTYFQNEAQLDKSGLPSDRFFAERPEGSVSTLKIQRTQQEDSAVYLCASTDRGKKLFFGSGTQLSVL.